This note documents a single T cell receptor (beta chain) sequence. Its antigen is not known. TCRdb reprocessed the 5' RACE reads via MiXCR and lists one record per CDR3 protein. The table lists roughly 550,000 distinct CDR3 sequences, roughly 22% of them singletons, with under 15% in the top ten. This entry comes from a study of T-cell memory formation after mild COVID-19. Across the whole study: TCR clusters mostly belonged to single donors. Study observations and caveats: Balance between CD4 and CD8 was seen in clones contracting day 15 to 85, and a CD4+ lean was seen in later expanders. Nothing confirmed that second-wave clones peaking on day 37 were specific for SARS-CoV-2.

V lost 4 bases and J lost 0, with 10 bases in between. The CDR3 is 14 amino acids. CDR1 LNHNV and CDR2 YYDKDF come from the germline V gene (reference sequence). The rearrangement links TRBV15 to TRBJ2-7, with TRBD1 as a possible D gene (5 bases). Sequenced sample: PBMCs or a T cell subset sorted from them (not recorded which). The sequence came from an adult woman who had mild COVID-19 (a few samples of this study predate the infection). Cell type and time point are not known. CDR3 sequence: CATSIDSSSYEQYF. The CDR3 nucleotides read TGTGCCACCAGCATAGACAGTAGCTCCTACGAGCAGTACTTC.